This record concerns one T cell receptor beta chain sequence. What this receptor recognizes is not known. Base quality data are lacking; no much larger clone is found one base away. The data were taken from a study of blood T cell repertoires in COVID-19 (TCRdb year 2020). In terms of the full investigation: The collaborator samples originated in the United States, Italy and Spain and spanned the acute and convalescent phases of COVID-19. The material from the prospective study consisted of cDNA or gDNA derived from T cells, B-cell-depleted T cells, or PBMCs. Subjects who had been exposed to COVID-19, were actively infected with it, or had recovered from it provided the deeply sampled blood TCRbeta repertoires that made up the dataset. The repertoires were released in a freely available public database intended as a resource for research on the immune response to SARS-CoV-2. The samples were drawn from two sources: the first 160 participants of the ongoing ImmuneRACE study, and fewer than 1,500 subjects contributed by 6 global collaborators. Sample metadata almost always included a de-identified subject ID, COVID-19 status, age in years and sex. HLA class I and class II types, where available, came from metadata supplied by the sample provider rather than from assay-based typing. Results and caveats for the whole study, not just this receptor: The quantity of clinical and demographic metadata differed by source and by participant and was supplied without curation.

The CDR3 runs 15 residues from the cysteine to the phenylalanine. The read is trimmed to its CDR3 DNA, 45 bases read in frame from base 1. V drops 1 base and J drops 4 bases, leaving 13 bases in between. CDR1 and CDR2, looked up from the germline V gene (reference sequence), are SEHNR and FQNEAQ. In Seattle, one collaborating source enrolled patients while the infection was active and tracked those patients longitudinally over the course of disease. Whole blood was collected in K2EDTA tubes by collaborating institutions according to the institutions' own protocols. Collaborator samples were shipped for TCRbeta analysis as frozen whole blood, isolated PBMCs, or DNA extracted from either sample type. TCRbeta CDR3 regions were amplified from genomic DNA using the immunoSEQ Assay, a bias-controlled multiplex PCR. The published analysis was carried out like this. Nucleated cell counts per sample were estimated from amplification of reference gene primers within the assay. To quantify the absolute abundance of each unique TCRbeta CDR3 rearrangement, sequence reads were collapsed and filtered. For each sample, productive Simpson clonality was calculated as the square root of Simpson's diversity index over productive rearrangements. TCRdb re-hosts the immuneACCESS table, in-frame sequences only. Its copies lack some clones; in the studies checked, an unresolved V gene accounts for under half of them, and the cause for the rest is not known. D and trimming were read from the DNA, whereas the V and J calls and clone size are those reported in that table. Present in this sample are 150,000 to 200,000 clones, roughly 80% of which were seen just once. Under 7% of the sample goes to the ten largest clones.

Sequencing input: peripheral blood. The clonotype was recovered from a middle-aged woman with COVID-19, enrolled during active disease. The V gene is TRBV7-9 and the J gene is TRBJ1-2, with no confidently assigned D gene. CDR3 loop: CASSLGQNLPYGYTF. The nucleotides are TGTGCCAGCAGCTTAGGGCAGAACCTCCCCTATGGCTACACCTTC.